The clone carrying this TCR beta chain was picked up a small number of times. Its antigen is still unknown. The sample originates from a study of T-cell reconstitution after alpha-beta-depleted transplantation in children. The authors prepared the TCRbeta library with unique molecular identifiers. TCRdb independently ran MiXCR on the PCR reads; one entry per CDR3 protein. The sample consists of about 980,000 distinct CDR3 sequences, about 26% of them appearing once. Study observations and caveats: Alpha-beta T cells present about two months after transplant were reported to originate from several hundred expanded graft clones. T-cell counts and diversity at one year post-transplant came mainly from newly produced T cells. Recipient T cells and thymic progenitors that survived gave rise to the high TCRbeta diversity observed at day 60 in some patients.

The material sequenced was PBMCs, mostly from graft donor cells, taken 360 days after TCRalphabeta/CD19-depleted stem cell transplant. The sequence derives from a boy under two years old who had a stem cell transplant for SCID, so the T cells may come from the graft donor.

The CDR3 nucleotides read TGTGCCAGCAGCGGGACAGGGATCATGACAGATACGCAGTATTTT. Amino acids: CASSGTGIMTDTQYF. The chain recombines TRBV12-3 or TRBV12-4 with TRBJ2-3; 9 bases are a match to TRBD1. The V segment lost 6 bases and the J segment 3 bases; nucleotides outside the gene matches: 7. CDR3 size: 15 residues.